This T cell receptor beta chain was retrieved from a study of cytomegalovirus exposure and HLA in healthy donors. The study, taken as a whole, reports: Indistinguishable V segments such as TRBV6-2 and TRBV6-3 were excluded. Several of the most significant clusters appeared linked to common viral pathogens, based on a later analysis.

Worth noting for this clone: Its cognate antigen is unknown.

PCR employed 60 Vbeta and 13 Jbeta primers. Data came from immunoSEQ multiplex PCR; TCRdb stores just in-frame clones and leaves some out. The table records 95,000 to 150,000 clones, around 66% of them present only once. Germline CDR1 is SGHRS and CDR2 is YFSETQ. Trimming shortened V by 4 bases and J by 7 bases, and 26 bases separated the two germline ends. This CDR3 region has 17 residues. The chain links TRBV5-1 to TRBJ1-2, with D possibly TRBD1 on 6 matching bases. This TCR came from a woman aged 35 to 49 in good health and CMV-seropositive. The material sequenced was PBMCs. For the CDR3, the DNA is TGCGCCAGCAGCCCGGGGGGGCAGTTTAACGGGGTGTTTGGCTACACCTTC. Its translation: CASSPGGQFNGVFGYTF.